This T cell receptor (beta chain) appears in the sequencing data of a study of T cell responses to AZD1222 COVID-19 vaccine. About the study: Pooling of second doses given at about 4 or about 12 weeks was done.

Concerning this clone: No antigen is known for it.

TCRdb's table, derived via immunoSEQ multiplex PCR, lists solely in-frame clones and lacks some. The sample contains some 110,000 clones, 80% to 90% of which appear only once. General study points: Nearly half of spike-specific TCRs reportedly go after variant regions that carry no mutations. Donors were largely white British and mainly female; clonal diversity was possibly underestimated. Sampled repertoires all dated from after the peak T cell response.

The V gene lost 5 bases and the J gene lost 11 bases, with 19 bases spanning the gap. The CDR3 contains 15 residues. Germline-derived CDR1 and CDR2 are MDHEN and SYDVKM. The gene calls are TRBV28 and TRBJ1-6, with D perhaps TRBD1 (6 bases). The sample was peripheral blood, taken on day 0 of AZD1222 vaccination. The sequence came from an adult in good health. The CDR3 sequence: CASSPRQVRSPPLHF. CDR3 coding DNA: TGTGCCAGCAGTCCGAGACAGGTCAGGTCACCACCCCTCCACTTT.